This T cell receptor beta chain was identified during a study of T cells in Graves' hyperthyroidism and ophthalmopathy. Clinical symptoms, serum thyroxine, TRAb, thyroid ultrasound and orbital computed tomography informed diagnoses. The authors took PBMCs from 10 ml fresh peripheral blood. Using RNA transcripts as the source, TCR beta CDR3 regions were amplified. A first-round RT-PCR of the TCR CDR3 used the HTBI primer set. TCRdb recomputed calls from the multiplex PCR reads with MiXCR, one row per CDR3 protein. The table has almost 500,000 distinct CDR3 sequences, about 20% seen once. The CDR3 is made up of 17 amino acids. CDR1 and CDR2 from the germline V gene are MDHEN and SYDVKM. Trimming removed 6 bases from V and 3 bases from J; junction bases left unmatched: 15. This clonotype was detected only a few times.

The receptor was derived from a woman aged 70-85 years with Graves' ophthalmopathy. Sequencing used blood. This chain joins TRBV28 and TRBJ2-3; 7 bases line up with TRBD2. The CDR3 DNA reads as TGTGCCAGCAGCCCCACCGGGGGAGGGCTCTCGACAGATACGCAGTATTTT. As protein: CASSPTGGGLSTDTQYF.